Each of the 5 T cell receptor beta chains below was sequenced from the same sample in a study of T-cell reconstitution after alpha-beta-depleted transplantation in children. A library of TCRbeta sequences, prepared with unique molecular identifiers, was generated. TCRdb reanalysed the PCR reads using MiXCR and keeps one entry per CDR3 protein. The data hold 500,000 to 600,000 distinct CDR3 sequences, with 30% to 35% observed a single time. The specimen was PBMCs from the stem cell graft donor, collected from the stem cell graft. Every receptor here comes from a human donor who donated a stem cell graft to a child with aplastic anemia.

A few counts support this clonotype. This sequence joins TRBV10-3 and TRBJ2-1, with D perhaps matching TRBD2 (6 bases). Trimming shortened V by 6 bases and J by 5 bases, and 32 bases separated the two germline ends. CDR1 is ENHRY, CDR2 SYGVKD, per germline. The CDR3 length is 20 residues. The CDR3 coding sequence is TGTGCCATCAGCTTCCCCCGGGCCCACCCGGGACTCGGATTAGACAATGAGCAGTTCTTC. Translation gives CAISFPRAHPGLGLDNEQFF.

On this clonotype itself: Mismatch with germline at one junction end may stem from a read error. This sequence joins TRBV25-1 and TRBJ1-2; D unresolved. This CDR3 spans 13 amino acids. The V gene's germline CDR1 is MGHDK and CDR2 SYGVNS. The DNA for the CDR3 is TGTGCCAGCAGCGAATCCGGGCGTCGGGGCTACACCTTC. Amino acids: CASSESGRRGYTF.

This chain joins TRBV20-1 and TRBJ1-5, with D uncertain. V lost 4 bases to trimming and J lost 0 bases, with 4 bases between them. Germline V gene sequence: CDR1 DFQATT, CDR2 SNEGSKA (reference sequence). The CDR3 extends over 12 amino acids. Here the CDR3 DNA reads TGCAGTGCTAAACATAGCAATCAGCCCCAGCATTTT. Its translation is CSAKHSNQPQHF.

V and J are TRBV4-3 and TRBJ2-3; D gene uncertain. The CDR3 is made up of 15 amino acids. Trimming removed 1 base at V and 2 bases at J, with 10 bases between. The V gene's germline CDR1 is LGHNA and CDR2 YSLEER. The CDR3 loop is CASSQVVDSTDTQYF. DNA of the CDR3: TGCGCCAGCAGCCAAGTTGTTGACTCCACAGATACGCAGTATTTT.

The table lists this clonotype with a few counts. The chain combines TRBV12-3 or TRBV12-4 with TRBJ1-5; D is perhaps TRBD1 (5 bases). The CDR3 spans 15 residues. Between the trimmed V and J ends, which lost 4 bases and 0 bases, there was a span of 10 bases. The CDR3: CASSSRTHSNQPQHF. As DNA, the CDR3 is TGTGCCAGCAGTTCACGGACACATAGCAATCAGCCCCAGCATTTT.